This T cell receptor (beta chain) was recorded in a study of blood T cell repertoires in COVID-19. The CDR3 loop spans 13 amino acids. Germline CDR1 and CDR2: MDHEN and SYDVKM. Trimming took off 6 bases at V and 7 bases at J, with 12 bases between the two ends. Study processing details: Amplified reference gene primers provided the basis for estimating nucleated cell counts. Only in-frame clones appear in the TCRdb table, and some are missing; sequencing was by immunoSEQ multiplex PCR. The V and J calls and clone size are taken from that table; D and trimming were inferred from the DNA. The sample holds about 25,000 clones, roughly 82% seen once.

The chain combines TRBV28 with TRBJ1-4; no clear D gene. Sequenced sample: peripheral blood. The clonotype originates from an older man with active or convalescent COVID-19. CDR3 region: CASRSVASEKLFF. CDR3 sequence (DNA): TGTGCCAGCAGGTCAGTGGCAAGTGAAAAACTGTTTTTT. The full variable domain, rest sourced from reference TRBV28 and TRBJ1-4, is DVKVTQSSRYLVKRTGEKVFLECVQDMDHENMFWYRQDPGLGLRLIYFSYDVKMKEKGDIPEGYSVSREKKERFSLILESASTNQTSMYLCASRSVASEKLFFGSGTQLSVL.